One sample yielded the 24 T cell receptor beta chains listed below, sequenced in a study of T cells after posttransplantation cyclophosphamide. Produced via immunoSEQ multiplex PCR; TCRdb's table is partial and in-frame only. The data show approximately 7,100 clones, none appearing only once, with roughly 21% held by the ten largest. Busulfan-fludarabine conditioning, marrow transplant, and cyclophosphamide on days +3 and +4 were administered. The sample in question was PBMCs, obtained 90 to 100 days after allogeneic stem cell transplant with posttransplant cyclophosphamide. The receptors originated from a female patient over 55 who received an allogeneic stem cell transplant from an unrelated donor, was CMV-positive, and had acute GVHD only. Some T cells may be the graft donor's.

This clone was counted many times. The V gene is TRBV7-2, the J gene TRBJ2-1; 8 bases fit TRBD1. The CDR3 runs to 15 residues. The V and J ends lost 1 base and 6 bases, in that order; junction bases with no gene match: 5. Germline V gene sequence: CDR1 SGHTA, CDR2 FQGNSA. The CDR3 reads CASSLEGTGRNEQFF. In DNA form, the CDR3 reads TGTGCCAGCAGCTTAGAAGGGACAGGTCGCAATGAGCAGTTCTTC.

This clone was seen at least ten times. The rearrangement joins TRBV7-9 to TRBJ1-1; 7 bases fit TRBD1. Looked up from germline, CDR1 is SEHNR and CDR2 is FQNEAQ (reference sequence). With 4 bases clipped from V and 6 bases from J, the junction kept 2 bases outside the gene matches. The length of the CDR3 is 12 residues. CDR3 in DNA: TGTGCCAGCAGCTCCGGGACAGCTGAAGCTTTCTTT. Its translation is CASSSGTAEAFF.

The rearrangement joins TRBV18 to TRBJ1-6; D remains unclear. Trimming removed 6 bases at V and 0 bases at J, with 15 bases between. The CDR3 length is 17 residues. Germline V gene data show CDR1 as KGHSH and CDR2 as LQKENI. As DNA, the CDR3 is TGTGCCAGCTCCCCCGAGAACTTAAGCTCCTATAATTCACCCCTCCACTTT. As protein: CASSPENLSSYNSPLHF. The variable domain in full, completed from reference TRBV18 and TRBJ1-6, reads NAGVMQNPRHLVRRRGQEARLRCSPMKGHSHVYWYRQLPEEGLKFMVYLQKENIIDESGMPKERFSAEFPKEGPSILRIQQVVRGDSAAYFCASSPENLSSYNSPLHFGNGTRLTVT.

This clone ranks as medium-sized (0.01 to 0.1%). J is TRBJ2-7 and V is TRBV18, with D possibly being TRBD2 (6 bases). CDR3 size: 15 residues. V was trimmed by 6 bases and J by 0 bases, leaving 15 bases between them. Germline-derived CDR1 and CDR2 are KGHSH and LQKENI. The CDR3 region has the DNA TGTGCCAGCTCTTTCCCGGGACTGGGCTCCTACGAGCAGTACTTC. Its protein is CASSFPGLGSYEQYF.

This clone was seen ten or more times. The chain couples TRBV6-1 to TRBJ2-1, with D possibly matching TRBD1 (5 bases). Germline V gene lookup returns CDR1 MNHNS and CDR2 SASEGT. V was trimmed by 2 bases and J by 7 bases, leaving 9 bases between them. There are 13 residues in the CDR3. CDR3 in DNA: TGTGCCAGCAGTGAAAGGGGATGGAATGAGCAGTTCTTC. Its protein product is CASSERGWNEQFF.

At least ten counts were recorded for this clone. This chain connects TRBV13 to TRBJ1-3, with 8 bases lining up with TRBD1. V trimming: 5 bases; J trimming: 0 bases; junction bases outside the gene matches: 9. The CDR3 consists of 17 residues. The germline gives CDR1 PRHDT, CDR2 FYEKMQ (reference sequence). The CDR3 sequence is CASSPRQGRSSGNTIYF. The CDR3 coding sequence is TGTGCCAGCAGCCCCAGACAGGGGAGGTCCTCTGGAAACACCATATATTTT.

This clone was found many times. This chain's CDR3 is CASSLEGQGSYNEQFF. CDR3 DNA: TGCGCCAGCAGCTTGGAGGGACAGGGTTCCTACAATGAGCAGTTCTTC. The chain is built from TRBV5-1 and TRBJ2-1; 9 positions agree with TRBD1. CDR1 is SGHRS and CDR2 is YFSETQ in the germline V gene. Trimming removed 0 bases from V and 1 base from J; junction bases left unmatched: 2. This CDR3 is 16 amino acids long. Variable domain in full (rest from reference TRBV5-1 and TRBJ2-1): KAGVTQTPRYLIKTRGQQVTLSCSPISGHRSVSWYQQTPGQGLQFLFEYFSETQRNKGNFPGRFSGRQFSNSRSEMNVSTLELGDSALYLCASSLEGQGSYNEQFFGPGTRLTVL.

This clone was counted ten times or more. This chain joins TRBV12-5 and TRBJ1-5; no clear D gene. Between the trimmed V and J ends, which lost 8 bases and 0 bases, there was a span of 11 bases. CDR1 and CDR2 (germline): LGHNT, FRNRAP. The CDR3 is 14 amino acids. This CDR3 is CASSSGLSNQPQHF. The DNA for the CDR3 is TGTGCTAGTTCCAGTGGGCTTAGCAATCAGCCCCAGCATTTT.

V gene TRBV27 combines with J gene TRBJ1-1; possibly TRBD1 for D (6 bases). V lost 6 bases to trimming and J lost 7 bases, with 15 bases between them. The germline CDR1 and CDR2 sequences are MNHEY and SMNVEV (reference sequence). The CDR3 has 13 residues. The CDR3 bases are TGTGCCAGCAGCCCGACCAGGGGACGTGAAGCTTTCTTT. It yields the protein CASSPTRGREAFF.

This clone has ten or more counts. The V gene is TRBV15, the J gene TRBJ1-1, with no clear D. Deletions cut 0 bases from V and 0 bases from J, with 8 bases between. Germline CDR1 reads LNHNV; CDR2 reads YYDKDF (reference sequence). The CDR3 length is 15 residues. The CDR3 reads CATSRDQVMNTEAFF. CDR3 DNA sequence: TGTGCCACCAGCAGAGATCAGGTCATGAACACTGAAGCTTTCTTT.

This clone was seen repeatedly, ten times or more. The V gene is TRBV7-8, the J gene TRBJ1-6; TRBD1 agrees at 7 bases. The V gene end was trimmed by 5 bases and the J gene end by 6 bases; junction bases not matched to a gene: 13. The germline V gene has CDR1 SGHVS and CDR2 FQNEAQ. This CDR3 spans 17 amino acids. CDR3 nucleotide sequence: TGTGCCAGCAGCGCAGACAGGGCTCATGGGGTTAATTCACCCCTCCACTTT. This gives the protein CASSADRAHGVNSPLHF.

This clone was counted at least ten times. This chain links TRBV7-3 with TRBJ2-7; 8 nucleotides line up with TRBD1. The germline CDR1 and CDR2 sequences are SGHTA and FQGTGA. V gave up 4 bases and J gave up 6 bases; unmatched junction bases: 5. The CDR3 has 13 amino acids. The CDR3 DNA sequence: TGTGCCAGCAGCTCAAGACAGGGGCGCGAGCAGTACTTC. This encodes CASSSRQGREQYF.

This clone occurred many times. The chain couples TRBV12-3 or TRBV12-4 to TRBJ1-5, with D unclear. This CDR3 has 12 residues. Trimming left V 11 bases short and J 5 bases short, with 13 bases between. DNA for the CDR3: TGTGCCGTATCGCGGGATGATCAGCCCCAGCATTTT. It codes for CAVSRDDQPQHF.

This clone occurred a few times. The rearrangement uses TRBV15 and TRBJ1-6, with a possible D match to TRBD1 (6 bases). There are 15 residues in the CDR3. Germline values: CDR1 LNHNV, CDR2 YYDKDF (reference sequence). Trimming removed 3 bases at V and 7 bases at J, with 13 bases between. The CDR3 bases are TGTGCCACCAGCAGTCACCCACAGGGAAATTCACCCCTCCACTTT. It is translated as CATSSHPQGNSPLHF.

This clone occurred many times. The chain has TRBV13 and TRBJ1-4; TRBD1 is a possible D gene (6 bases). V was clipped by 10 bases and J by 3 bases, with 24 bases between them. The CDR3 is 17 amino acids. Germline loops: CDR1 PRHDT, CDR2 FYEKMQ (reference sequence). The CDR3, as DNA: TGTGCCACCCGGGACACGACGACGCAGGCAGCTAATGAAAAACTGTTTTTT. This gives the protein CATRDTTTQAANEKLFF.

Many counts were recorded for this clone. This chain connects TRBV5-6 to TRBJ1-1; TRBD1 is a possible D gene (5 bases). V dropped 4 bases and J dropped 3 bases, with 7 bases sitting between them. The CDR3 length is 12 residues. Looked up from germline, CDR1 is SGHDT and CDR2 is YYEEEE. Written as DNA, the CDR3 is TGTGCCAGCAGCCCGGGGGACACTGAAGCTTTCTTT. Its translation is CASSPGDTEAFF. Complete variable domain (other parts from reference TRBV5-6 and TRBJ1-1): DAGVTQSPTHLIKTRGQQVTLRCSPKSGHDTVSWYQQALGQGPQFIFQYYEEEERQRGNFPDRFSGHQFPNYSSELNVNALLLGDSALYLCASSPGDTEAFFGQGTRLTVV.

This clone was seen ten or more times. V gene TRBV5-1 combines with J gene TRBJ1-1; D call uncertain. Germline lookup yields CDR1 SGHRS and CDR2 YFSETQ. The CDR3 extends over 12 amino acids. V was cut by 5 bases and J by 1 base, with 6 bases left in between. The CDR3 is CASRPGNTEAFF. Written as DNA, the CDR3 is TGCGCCAGCAGACCGGGGAACACTGAAGCTTTCTTT.

The CDR3 protein is CAVHRGTNYGYTF. In DNA, the CDR3 is TGTGCCGTACACAGGGGAACCAACTATGGCTACACCTTC. The V gene is TRBV30, the J gene TRBJ1-2; 7 bases match TRBD1. The V gene's germline CDR1 is GTSNPN and CDR2 SVGIG (reference sequence). The J segment lost 2 bases and the V segment lost 8 bases, leaving 8 bases of the junction unmatched. CDR3 size: 13 residues.

This clone was observed many times. This chain joins TRBV12-3 or TRBV12-4 and TRBJ2-7, with 14 bases fitting TRBD2. Germline trimming cut 5 bases from V and 7 bases from J; bases unmatched to any gene: 7. This CDR3 spans 15 amino acids. CDR3: CASSTGLAGDYEQYF. DNA for the CDR3: TGTGCCAGCAGTACGGGACTAGCGGGAGACTATGAGCAGTACTTC.

Ten or more counts support this clone. V usage is TRBV12-3 or TRBV12-4 and J usage is TRBJ2-2; TRBD2 might be the D (6 bases). The V gene lost 5 bases and the J gene lost 5 bases, with 12 bases spanning the gap. The CDR3 loop spans 14 amino acids. CDR3 residues: CASSRLGKTGELFF. CDR3 nucleotides: TGTGCCAGCAGTCGACTAGGTAAAACCGGGGAGCTGTTTTTT.

This clone occurred many times. This chain links TRBV24-1 with TRBJ2-1, with 10 bases lining up with TRBD2. Germline CDR1 KGHDR, CDR2 SFDVKD. The CDR3 loop spans 19 amino acids. V lost 4 bases and J lost 1; bases outside the gene matches: 12. CDR3 protein: CATSDPSTSSGSSYNEQFF. For the CDR3, the DNA is TGTGCCACCAGTGACCCCTCGACCTCTAGCGGGAGTTCCTACAATGAGCAGTTCTTC.

The chain links TRBV29-1 to TRBJ2-5; maybe TRBD2 (6 bases). V gave up 4 bases and J gave up 4 bases, with 13 bases separating them. CDR1 and CDR2 from the germline V gene are SQVTM and ANQGSEA. The CDR3 is 13 amino acids. CDR3 in DNA: TGCAGCGTTGCAAGGGGACTCGGAGAGACCCAGTACTTC. It yields the protein CSVARGLGETQYF. Complete variable domain (other parts from reference TRBV29-1 and TRBJ2-5): SAVISQKPSRDICQRGTSLTIQCQVDSQVTMMFWYRQQPGQSLTLIATANQGSEATYESGFVIDKFPISRPNLTFSTLTVSNMSPEDSSIYLCSVARGLGETQYFGPGTRLLVL.

This clone was observed many times. The chain recombines TRBV11-2 with TRBJ1-3; D gene ambiguous. Germline CDR1 reads SGHAT; CDR2 reads FQNNGV. CDR3 length: 18 amino acids. V lost 1 base, J lost 4 bases, and 20 bases lay in between. The CDR3: CASSLGRRLGTRGNTIYF. Here the CDR3 DNA reads TGTGCCAGCAGCTTAGGGCGGCGCCTTGGAACCCGAGGAAACACCATATATTTT.

This clone appeared many times. The chain couples TRBV7-9 to TRBJ1-4, with a weak D call TRBD1 (5 bases). The CDR3 spans 15 residues. Trimming pared 1 base from V and 7 bases from J, leaving 13 bases between. Germline CDR1 is SEHNR and CDR2 is FQNEAQ (reference sequence). The CDR3 here is CASSLVAGGGEKLFF. CDR3 coding DNA: TGTGCCAGCAGCTTAGTCGCGGGCGGGGGTGAAAAACTGTTTTTT.